What follows are 16 T cell receptor beta chains derived from one specimen sequenced in a study of beta chain features in type 1 diabetes. Findings of the study overall: TCRB CDR3s from Type 1 diabetes patients were moderately but significantly shorter in all four CD4+ subsets.

Expressed TCRB transcripts were sequenced because the isolated RNA had all been reverse transcribed beforehand. Some clones are missing from TCRdb's copy, which holds only in-frame ones; the method was immunoSEQ multiplex PCR. The sample holds approximately 240,000 clones, around 15% seen once. Antigens of these TCRs are unknown. Sequences were obtained from naive CD4+ T cells from blood. The origin of the receptors is a man aged 25 to 45 with type 1 diabetes.

This clone was seen a few times. The chain has TRBV7-9 and TRBJ2-7, with D possibly TRBD1 on 6 matching bases. The CDR3 length is 17 residues. Germline V gives CDR1 SEHNR, CDR2 FQNEAQ (reference sequence). Trimming removed 6 bases from V and 3 bases from J, with 24 bases in between. The CDR3 DNA follows: TGTGCCAGCAGACCTCCTTTTTACAGGGAAAGGAACTACGAGCAGTACTTC. Its protein is CASRPPFYRERNYEQYF.

The chain joins TRBV9 to TRBJ2-1; the D call may be TRBD1 or TRBD2 (5 bases each). CDR1 and CDR2 from the germline V gene are SGDLS and YYNGEE. V lost 4 bases and J 7 bases, leaving 18 bases between the germline ends. This CDR3 contains 15 residues. The DNA for the CDR3 is TGTGCCAGCAGCCCCCTTGGGGCAGGGAGAAATGAGCAGTTCTTC. This sequence encodes CASSPLGAGRNEQFF.

This clone occurred a few times. The J gene is TRBJ1-2, the V gene TRBV10-3, with D perhaps TRBD1 (5 bases). Germline values: CDR1 ENHRY, CDR2 SYGVKD. The ends were cut back, 3 bases at V and 6 bases at J, with 11 bases in the middle. The CDR3 is 13 residues long. The DNA for the CDR3 is TGTGCCATCAGTGATCGGGGCGAGGATGGCTACACCTTC. This encodes CAISDRGEDGYTF.

The rearrangement links TRBV28 to TRBJ1-5; 12 bases align to TRBD1. CDR1 is MDHEN, CDR2 SYDVKM, per germline. V shed 3 bases and J 1 base; nucleotides not matched to a gene: 4. The CDR3 is made up of 17 amino acids. In DNA form, the CDR3 reads TGTGCCAGCAGTTTGGGGACAGGGGGCTTAAGCAATCAGCCCCAGCATTTT. Translation: CASSLGTGGLSNQPQHF.

This clone was recorded a few times. The chain recombines TRBV7-9 with TRBJ2-2, with D hard to call. Trimming took 8 bases from V and 8 from J, leaving 0 bases between them. The CDR3 consists of 8 residues. From germline, CDR1 is SEHNR and CDR2 FQNEAQ (reference sequence). Written as DNA, the CDR3 is TGTGCCAGCGGGGAGCTGTTTTTT. Translated: CASGELFF.

The V and J genes are TRBV4-1 and TRBJ1-5, with D possibly being TRBD1 (5 bases). Trimming removed 3 bases from V and 16 bases from J, with 22 bases in between. CDR3 size: 14 residues. Germline CDR1 is MGHRA and CDR2 is YSYEKL. The CDR3: CASSQTESSGSVHF. The CDR3 DNA reads as TGCGCCAGCAGCCAGACAGAGTCTAGCGGCTCGGTCCATTTT.

The chain combines TRBV7-2 with TRBJ2-1, with TRBD2 matching 7 bases. The germline V gene has CDR1 SGHTA and CDR2 FQGNSA. The V and J ends lost 0 bases and 0 bases, in that order; junction bases with no gene match: 2. The CDR3 consists of 16 residues. The CDR3 bases are TGTGCCAGCAGCTTAGCTCTAGCGGCCTCCTACAATGAGCAGTTCTTC. This gives the protein CASSLALAASYNEQFF. The full variable domain, its missing parts supplied by reference TRBV7-2 and TRBJ2-1, is GAGVSQSPSNKVTEKGKDVELRCDPISGHTALYWYRQSLGQGLEFLIYFQGNSAPDKSGLPSDRFSAERTGGSVSTLTIQRTQQEDSAVYLCASSLALAASYNEQFFGPGTRLTVL.

This clone was observed a few times. V gene TRBV9 combines with J gene TRBJ2-1, with TRBD1 matching 8 bases. V lost 2 bases and J lost 4; bases outside the gene matches: 2. This CDR3 is 14 amino acids long. Germline assignment: CDR1 SGDLS and CDR2 YYNGEE. As DNA, the CDR3 is TGTGCCAGCAGCGTGACAGGGGTATACAATGAGCAGTTCTTC. Its translation: CASSVTGVYNEQFF. The complete variable domain, with remaining parts taken from reference TRBV9 and TRBJ2-1, reads DSGVTQTPKHLITATGQRVTLRCSPRSGDLSVYWYQQSLDQGLQFLIQYYNGEERAKGNILERFSAQQFPDLHSELNLSSLELGDSALYFCASSVTGVYNEQFFGPGTRLTVL.

The rearrangement links TRBV4-1 to TRBJ2-3; D unclear. The V gene's germline CDR1 is MGHRA and CDR2 YSYEKL. The CDR3 has 15 amino acids. V was pared by 1 base and J by 0 bases, with 8 bases between. CDR3 DNA sequence: TGCGCCAGCAGCCAAGTTACCCTAAGCACAGATACGCAGTATTTT. Its protein product is CASSQVTLSTDTQYF.

The V and J genes are TRBV9 and TRBJ2-5; no reliable D call. The CDR3 covers 16 residues. Germline V gene lookup returns CDR1 SGDLS and CDR2 YYNGEE. V lost 0 bases and J 4 bases, leaving 16 bases between the germline ends. The CDR3 sequence: CASSVGPTLGGETQYF. The CDR3 DNA sequence: TGTGCCAGCAGCGTAGGGCCAACGCTCGGCGGAGAGACCCAGTACTTC.

The genes are TRBV28 and TRBJ2-3, with 10 bases lining up with TRBD1. The CDR3 length is 14 residues. With V trimmed by 4 bases and J by 3 bases, 1 base remained unmatched. CDR1 MDHEN and CDR2 SYDVKM come from the germline V gene. The chain's CDR3 is CASSWTGGTDTQYF. The CDR3 nucleotides are TGTGCCAGCAGTTGGACAGGGGGGACAGATACGCAGTATTTT.

CDR3 protein: CASSTPSTDTQYF. DNA of the CDR3: TGTGCCAGCAGTACCCCTAGCACAGATACGCAGTATTTT. This rearrangement joins TRBV6-5 to TRBJ2-3; no clear D. This CDR3 is built from 13 residues. Germline loops: CDR1 MNHEY, CDR2 SVGAGI. V lost 5 bases and J lost 0, with 6 bases in between.

The chain combines TRBV9 with TRBJ2-1, with no clear D. Trimming left V 0 bases short and J 4 bases short, with 5 bases between. This CDR3 region has 13 residues. The germline V gene encodes CDR1 SGDLS and CDR2 YYNGEE. The CDR3 DNA sequence: TGTGCCAGCAGCGTAGCCCAGTACAATGAGCAGTTCTTC. Protein: CASSVAQYNEQFF.

This clone has only a few counts. V usage is TRBV5-1 and J usage is TRBJ2-1; tentative D call: TRBD1 (6 bases). This CDR3 spans 15 amino acids. With 2 bases removed from V and 1 base from J, the gap between germline ends came to 10 bases. Germline lookup yields CDR1 SGHRS and CDR2 YFSETQ. DNA for the CDR3: TGCGCCAGCAGCTTTGGGGGCGTATCCTACAATGAGCAGTTCTTC. It yields the protein CASSFGGVSYNEQFF.

The V call is TRBV5-1, the J call TRBJ1-1; a weak D match, TRBD1 (5 bases). Germline CDR1 reads SGHRS; CDR2 reads YFSETQ. The CDR3 runs 12 residues. V was clipped by 4 bases and J by 4 bases, with 8 bases between them. The CDR3 here is CASSGGATEAFF. CDR3 coding DNA: TGCGCCAGCAGCGGAGGGGCCACTGAAGCTTTCTTT.

The CDR3 loop reads CASSLEVSSSSSYEQYF. The CDR3 DNA reads TGTGCCAGCAGCTTAGAGGTCTCCAGTTCGAGCTCCTACGAGCAGTACTTC. The chain couples TRBV7-8 to TRBJ2-7; D not resolved. Germline V gene lookup returns CDR1 SGHVS and CDR2 FQNEAQ. Trimming left V 1 base short and J 0 bases short, with 16 bases between. The CDR3 covers 17 residues. Combining the CDR3 with reference TRBV7-8 and TRBJ2-7 gives the whole variable domain GAGVSQSPRYKVAKRGQDVALRCDPISGHVSLFWYQQALGQGPEFLTYFQNEAQLDKSGLPSDRFFAERPEGSVSTLKIQRTQQEDSAVYLCASSLEVSSSSSYEQYFGPGTRLTVT.